There are many counts of the clone carrying this T cell receptor (beta chain). Each donor who had ophthalmopathy showed moderate-to-severe activity, a CAS of ≥3, a NOSPECS of ≥4, and a duration under 3 months. There are 16 residues in the CDR3. Germline CDR1 MDHEN, CDR2 SYDVKM. The ends lost 6 bases at V and 4 bases at J; junction bases unmatched: 14. These data originate in a study of Graves' ophthalmopathy and Graves' hyperthyroidism. Researchers took RNA transcripts and amplified TCR beta CDR3 regions from them. RT-PCR in the first round used HTBI primers; a second-round multiplex PCR followed. MiXCR was run by TCRdb on the multiplex PCR reads, yielding one entry per CDR3 protein. In the table there are about 370,000 distinct CDR3 sequences, roughly 18% of which are singletons.

V and J are TRBV28 and TRBJ1-2, with 7 positions matching TRBD1. This clonotype originated in a woman younger than 30 with Graves' ophthalmopathy. Sequences were obtained from peripheral blood. The CDR3 spells CASRPFGGGKGYGYTF. In DNA form, the CDR3 reads TGTGCCAGCAGACCCTTCGGAGGGGGCAAAGGCTATGGCTACACCTTC.